The clone carrying this T cell receptor (beta chain) was counted only a few times. As yet, its antigen is unknown. The sample originates from a study of T cell repertoires in cytomegalovirus infection. The overall study: As its CMV epitopes, the study selected recently identified HLA-C-restricted and well-studied HLA-B-restricted targets. CMV infection and matching HLA type were both indicated by public TCR beta signatures. Overall study findings and caveats: Clonotypes of TCR beta that were HLA-C-restricted and CMV-specific dominated the ex vivo response.

TCRdb re-called the reads with MiXCR, one entry per CDR3 protein. The table includes approximately 770,000 distinct CDR3 sequences, almost 30% detected once. V was shortened by 1 base and J by 6 bases, with 7 bases between the two germline ends. CDR1 is SEHNR and CDR2 is FQNEAQ in the germline V gene (reference sequence). This CDR3 is built from 14 residues. The J gene is TRBJ1-6, the V gene TRBV7-9, with unresolved D. The receptor's source is a human donor in good health (CMV status not recorded). Some clones in this sample may be carry-over from other donors' samples. The material sequenced was cultured CD8+ T cells from PBMCs, taken from culture after CMV antigen stimulation. CDR3 sequence (DNA): TGTGCCAGCAGCTTAGACAGTCGTAATTCACCCCTCCACTTT. Translation gives CASSLDSRNSPLHF. Drawing the rest from reference TRBV7-9 and TRBJ1-6, the complete variable domain is DTGVSQNPRHKITKRGQNVTFRCDPISEHNRLYWYRQTLGQGPEFLTYFQNEAQLEKSRLLSDRFSAERPKGSFSTLEIQRTEQGDSAMYLCASSLDSRNSPLHFGNGTRLTVT.